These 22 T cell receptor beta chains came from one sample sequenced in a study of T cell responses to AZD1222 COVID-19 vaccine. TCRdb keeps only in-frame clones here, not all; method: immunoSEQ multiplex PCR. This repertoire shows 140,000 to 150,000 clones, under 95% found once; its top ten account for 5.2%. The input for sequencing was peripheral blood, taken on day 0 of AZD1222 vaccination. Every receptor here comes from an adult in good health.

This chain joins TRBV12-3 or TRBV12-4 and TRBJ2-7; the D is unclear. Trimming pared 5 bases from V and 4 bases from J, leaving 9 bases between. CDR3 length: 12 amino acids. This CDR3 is CASSPGWYEQYF. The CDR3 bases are TGTGCCAGCAGTCCCGGATGGTACGAGCAGTACTTC.

CDR3 region: CASSLAQWGREGYEQYF. CDR3 DNA sequence: TGTGCCAGCAGCTTAGCGCAATGGGGGCGGGAGGGCTACGAGCAGTACTTC. J is TRBJ2-7 and V is TRBV7-9; the match to TRBD2 covers 9 bases. The length of the CDR3 is 17 residues. Losses at the gene ends were 0 bases for V and 3 bases for J; bases not matched to a gene: 9. Germline CDR1 and CDR2: SEHNR and FQNEAQ (reference sequence).

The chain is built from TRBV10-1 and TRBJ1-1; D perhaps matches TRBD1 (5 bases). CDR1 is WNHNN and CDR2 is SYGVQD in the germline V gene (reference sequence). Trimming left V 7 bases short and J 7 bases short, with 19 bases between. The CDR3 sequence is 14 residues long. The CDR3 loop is CASTRGRDGVEAFF. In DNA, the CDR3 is TGCGCCAGCACACGGGGCAGGGACGGAGTTGAAGCTTTCTTT.

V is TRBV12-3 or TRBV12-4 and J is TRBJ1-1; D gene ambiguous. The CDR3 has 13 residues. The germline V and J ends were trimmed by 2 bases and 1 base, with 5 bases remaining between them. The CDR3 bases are TGTGCCAGCAGTTTAAGACAGAACACTGAAGCTTTCTTT. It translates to CASSLRQNTEAFF.

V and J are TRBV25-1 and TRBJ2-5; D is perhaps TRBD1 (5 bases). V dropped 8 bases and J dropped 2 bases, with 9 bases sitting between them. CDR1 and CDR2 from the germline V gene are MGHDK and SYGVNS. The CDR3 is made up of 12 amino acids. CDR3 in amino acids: CASHQGQETQYF. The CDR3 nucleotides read TGTGCCAGCCACCAGGGTCAAGAGACCCAGTACTTC.

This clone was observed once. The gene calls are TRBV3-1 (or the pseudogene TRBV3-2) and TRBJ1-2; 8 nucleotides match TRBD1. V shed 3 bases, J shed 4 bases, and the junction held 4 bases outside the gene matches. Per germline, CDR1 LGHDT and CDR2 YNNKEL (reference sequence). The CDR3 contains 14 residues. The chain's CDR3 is CASSQDREGYGYTF. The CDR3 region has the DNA TGTGCCAGCAGCCAGGACAGGGAGGGCTATGGCTACACCTTC.

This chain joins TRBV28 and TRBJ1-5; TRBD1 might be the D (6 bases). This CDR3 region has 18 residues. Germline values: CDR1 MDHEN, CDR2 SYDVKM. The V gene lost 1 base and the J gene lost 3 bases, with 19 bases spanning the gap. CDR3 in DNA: TGTGCCAGCAGTTTATTTTGGACAGACCTTTGGGACAATCAGCCCCAGCATTTT. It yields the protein CASSLFWTDLWDNQPQHF.

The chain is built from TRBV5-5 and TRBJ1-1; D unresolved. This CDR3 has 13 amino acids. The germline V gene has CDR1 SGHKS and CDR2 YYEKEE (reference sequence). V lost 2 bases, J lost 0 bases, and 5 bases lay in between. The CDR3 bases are TGTGCCAGCAGCTTACAGCTGAACACTGAAGCTTTCTTT. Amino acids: CASSLQLNTEAFF.

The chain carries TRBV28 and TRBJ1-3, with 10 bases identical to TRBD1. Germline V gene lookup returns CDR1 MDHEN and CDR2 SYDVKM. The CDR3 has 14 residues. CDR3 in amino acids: CAISDRGSGNTIYF. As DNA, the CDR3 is TGTGCTATTTCGGACAGGGGGTCTGGAAACACCATATATTTT. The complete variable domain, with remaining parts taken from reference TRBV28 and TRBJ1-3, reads DVKVTQSSRYLVKRTGEKVFLECVQDMDHENMFWYRQDPGLGLRLIYFSYDVKMKEKGDIPEGYSVSREKKERFSLILESASTNQTSMYLCAISDRGSGNTIYFGEGSWLTVV.

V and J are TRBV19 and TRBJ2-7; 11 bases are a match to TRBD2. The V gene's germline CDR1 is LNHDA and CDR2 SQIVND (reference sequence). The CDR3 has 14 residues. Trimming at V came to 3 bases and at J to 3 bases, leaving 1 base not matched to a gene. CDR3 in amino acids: CASSIGTSGYEQYF. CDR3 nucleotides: TGTGCCAGTAGTATTGGGACTAGCGGCTACGAGCAGTACTTC.

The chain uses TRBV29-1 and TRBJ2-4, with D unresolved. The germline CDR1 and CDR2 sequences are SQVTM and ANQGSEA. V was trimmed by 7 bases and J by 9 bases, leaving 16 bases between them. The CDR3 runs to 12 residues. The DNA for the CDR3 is TGCAGCGGCGGACCACATAGAGGCATTCAGTACTTC. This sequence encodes CSGGPHRGIQYF.

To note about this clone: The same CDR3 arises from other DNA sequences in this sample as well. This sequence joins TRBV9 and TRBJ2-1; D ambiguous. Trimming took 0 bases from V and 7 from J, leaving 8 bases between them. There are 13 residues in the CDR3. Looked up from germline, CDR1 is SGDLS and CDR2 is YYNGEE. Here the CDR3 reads CASSVGYPNEQFF. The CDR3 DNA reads TGTGCCAGCAGCGTAGGTTACCCTAATGAGCAGTTCTTC.

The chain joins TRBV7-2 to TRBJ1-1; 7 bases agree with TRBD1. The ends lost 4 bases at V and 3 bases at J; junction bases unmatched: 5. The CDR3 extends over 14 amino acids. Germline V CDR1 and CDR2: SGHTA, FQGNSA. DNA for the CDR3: TGTGCCAGCAGCTCGACAGGGTGGGACACTGAAGCTTTCTTT. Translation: CASSSTGWDTEAFF. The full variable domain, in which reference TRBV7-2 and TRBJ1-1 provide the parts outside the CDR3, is GAGVSQSPSNKVTEKGKDVELRCDPISGHTALYWYRQSLGQGLEFLIYFQGNSAPDKSGLPSDRFSAERTGGSVSTLTIQRTQQEDSAVYLCASSSTGWDTEAFFGQGTRLTVV.

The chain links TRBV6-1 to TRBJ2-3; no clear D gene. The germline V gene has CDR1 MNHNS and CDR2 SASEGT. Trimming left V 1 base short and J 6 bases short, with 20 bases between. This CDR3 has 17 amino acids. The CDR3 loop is CASSEGGMTHNFDTQYF. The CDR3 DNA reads TGTGCCAGCAGTGAAGGAGGAATGACGCATAACTTCGATACGCAGTATTTT.

The CDR3 loop reads CASSPTTNTGELFF. The CDR3 DNA reads TGTGCCAGCAGCCCCACCACGAACACCGGGGAGCTGTTTTTT. The chain carries TRBV7-8 and TRBJ2-2; no reliable D call. This CDR3 has 14 residues. The germline V and J ends were trimmed by 5 bases and 0 bases, with 7 bases remaining between them. CDR1 is SGHVS and CDR2 is FQNEAQ in the germline V gene.

The CDR3 nucleotides read TGTGCCAGCAGCTTAATCTGGGAGGCTGGTCAGCCCCAGCATTTT. This gives the protein CASSLIWEAGQPQHF. V usage is TRBV7-2 and J usage is TRBJ1-5; no clear D gene. The V gene's germline CDR1 is SGHTA and CDR2 FQGNSA. V lost 2 bases and J lost 6, with 14 bases in between. This CDR3 is built from 15 residues.

CDR3 residues: CASSLGGRDEQYF. The DNA of the CDR3 is TGTGCCAGCAGCTTGGGGGGGCGGGACGAGCAGTACTTC. The chain recombines TRBV5-6 with TRBJ2-7; tentative D call: TRBD1 (6 bases). The CDR3 contains 13 residues. CDR1 SGHDT and CDR2 YYEEEE come from the germline V gene. Trimming took off 0 bases at V and 5 bases at J, with 9 bases between the two ends.

CDR3 nucleotide sequence: TGTGCCAGCAGCCGCGGGAATACGCAGTATTTT. This codes for CASSRGNTQYF. The rearrangement uses TRBV5-4 and TRBJ2-3; tentatively, D is TRBD2 (6 bases). Trimming pared 4 bases from V and 7 bases from J, leaving 7 bases between. Germline CDR1 and CDR2: SGHNT and YYREEE (reference sequence). This CDR3 is 11 amino acids long.

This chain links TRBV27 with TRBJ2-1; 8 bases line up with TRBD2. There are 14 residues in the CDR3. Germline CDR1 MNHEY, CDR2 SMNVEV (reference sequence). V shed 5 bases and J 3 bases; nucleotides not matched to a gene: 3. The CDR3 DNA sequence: TGTGCCAGCAGTAGCGGGAGTTACTACAATGAGCAGTTCTTC. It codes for CASSSGSYYNEQFF.

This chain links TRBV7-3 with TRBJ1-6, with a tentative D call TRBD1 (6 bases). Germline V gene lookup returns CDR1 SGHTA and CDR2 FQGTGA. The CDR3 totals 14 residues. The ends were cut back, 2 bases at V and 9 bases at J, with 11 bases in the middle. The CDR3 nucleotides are TGTGCCAGCAGCTTATTTGAAGGGGGTTCACCCCTCCACTTT. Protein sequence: CASSLFEGGSPLHF.

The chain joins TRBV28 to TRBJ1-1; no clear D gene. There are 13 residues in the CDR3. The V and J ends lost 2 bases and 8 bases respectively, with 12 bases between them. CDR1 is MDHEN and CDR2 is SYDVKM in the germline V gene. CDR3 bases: TGTGCCAGCAGTTTAGATGGGGTAAGGGAAGCTTTCTTT. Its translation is CASSLDGVREAFF.

CDR3 region: CASSQAGQGFYEQYF. Here the CDR3 DNA reads TGTGCCAGCAGCCAGGCGGGACAGGGTTTCTACGAGCAGTACTTC. This chain connects TRBV4-2 to TRBJ2-7, with 9 positions matching TRBD1. The length of the CDR3 is 15 residues. Germline V gives CDR1 LGHNA, CDR2 YNFKEQ. The V and J ends lost 3 bases and 3 bases, in that order; junction bases with no gene match: 6.